What follows is one T cell receptor (beta chain) and its context. In the original analysis: Amplified reference gene primers provided the basis for estimating nucleated cell counts. Libraries were prepared by immunoSEQ multiplex PCR; TCRdb keeps only in-frame clonotypes and omits some of them. V and J calls and clone size come straight from that table; D and trimming were deduced from the DNA. The repertoire consists of 200,000 to 250,000 clones, with 88% occurring once and the leading ten covering about 1.7%. V trimming: 0 bases; J trimming: 6 bases; junction bases outside the gene matches: 8. The CDR3 spans 16 residues. Germline V gene data show CDR1 as SGDLS and CDR2 as YYNGEE. This sample was included in a study of blood T cell repertoires in COVID-19. Study in general: The study drew acute and convalescent COVID-19 samples from the United States, Italy and Spain. PBMCs, B-cell-depleted T cells, or T cells provided the cDNA or gDNA that made up the material.

The rearrangement uses TRBV9 and TRBJ1-5; 8 bases are shared with TRBD1. The sample taken for sequencing was peripheral blood. This TCR was sampled from a man in his sixties or seventies with acute or convalescent COVID-19. CDR3 in amino acids: CASSVGAGGAGQPQHF. As DNA, the CDR3 is TGTGCCAGCAGCGTAGGTGCAGGGGGCGCGGGTCAGCCCCAGCATTTT. Complete variable domain (other parts from reference TRBV9 and TRBJ1-5): DSGVTQTPKHLITATGQRVTLRCSPRSGDLSVYWYQQSLDQGLQFLIQYYNGEERAKGNILERFSAQQFPDLHSELNLSSLELGDSALYFCASSVGAGGAGQPQHFGDGTRLSIL.